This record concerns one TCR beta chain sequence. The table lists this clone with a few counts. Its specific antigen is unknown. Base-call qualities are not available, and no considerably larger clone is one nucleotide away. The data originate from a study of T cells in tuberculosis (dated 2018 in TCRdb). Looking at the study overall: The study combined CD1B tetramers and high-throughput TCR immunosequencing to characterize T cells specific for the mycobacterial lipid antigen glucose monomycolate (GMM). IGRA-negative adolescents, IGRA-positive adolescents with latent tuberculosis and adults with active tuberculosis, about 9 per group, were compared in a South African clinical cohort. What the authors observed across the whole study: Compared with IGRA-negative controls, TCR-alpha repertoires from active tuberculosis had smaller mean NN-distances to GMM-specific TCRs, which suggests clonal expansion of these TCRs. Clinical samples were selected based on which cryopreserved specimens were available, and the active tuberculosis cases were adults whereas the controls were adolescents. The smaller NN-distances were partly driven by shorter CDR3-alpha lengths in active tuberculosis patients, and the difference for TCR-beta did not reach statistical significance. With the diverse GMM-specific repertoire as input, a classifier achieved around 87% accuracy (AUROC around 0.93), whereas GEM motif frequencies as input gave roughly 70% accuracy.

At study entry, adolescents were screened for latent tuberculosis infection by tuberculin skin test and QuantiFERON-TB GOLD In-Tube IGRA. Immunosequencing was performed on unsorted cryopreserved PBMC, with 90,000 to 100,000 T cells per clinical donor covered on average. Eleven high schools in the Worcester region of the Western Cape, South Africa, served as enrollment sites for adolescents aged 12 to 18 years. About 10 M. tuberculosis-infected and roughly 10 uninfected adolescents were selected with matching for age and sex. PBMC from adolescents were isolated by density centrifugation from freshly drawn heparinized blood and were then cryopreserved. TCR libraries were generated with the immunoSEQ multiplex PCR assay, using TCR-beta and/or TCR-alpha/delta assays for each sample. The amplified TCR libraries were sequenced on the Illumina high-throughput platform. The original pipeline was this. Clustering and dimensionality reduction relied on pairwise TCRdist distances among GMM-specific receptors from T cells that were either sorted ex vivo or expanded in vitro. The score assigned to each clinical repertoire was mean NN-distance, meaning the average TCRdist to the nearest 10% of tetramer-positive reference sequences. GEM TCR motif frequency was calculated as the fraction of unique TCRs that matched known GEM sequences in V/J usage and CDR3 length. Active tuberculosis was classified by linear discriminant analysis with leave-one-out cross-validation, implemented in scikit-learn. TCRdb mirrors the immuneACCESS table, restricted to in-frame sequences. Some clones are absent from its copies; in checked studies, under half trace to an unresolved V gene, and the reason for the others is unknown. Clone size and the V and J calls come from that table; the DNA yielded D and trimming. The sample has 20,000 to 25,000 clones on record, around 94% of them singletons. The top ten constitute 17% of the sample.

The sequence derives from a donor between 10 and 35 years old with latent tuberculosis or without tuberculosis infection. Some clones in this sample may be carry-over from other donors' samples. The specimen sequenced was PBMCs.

The CDR3 corresponds to CATLGQINSPLHF. Here is the DNA: TGTGCCACCCTGGGACAGATAAATTCACCCCTCCACTTT. The receptor chain draws on TRBV6-5 and TRBJ1-6, and TRBD1 aligns with 7 junction nucleotides. The CDR3 numbers 13 residues from cysteine through phenylalanine. The only DNA kept is the CDR3, 39 bases in frame from the first base. Sequences MNHEY (CDR1) and SVGAGI (CDR2) are obtained from the germline V gene. V has 10 bases trimmed and J has 7 bases trimmed; junction bases matching no gene number 7.